What follows are 14 T cell receptor beta chains derived from one specimen sequenced in a study of blood T cell repertoires in COVID-19. Profiled with immunoSEQ multiplex PCR; TCRdb holds only in-frame clones, not every one. The repertoire holds 200,000 to 250,000 clones, with about 84% as singletons. Sequenced: peripheral blood. The receptors stem from a woman of 80 years or more with COVID-19, enrolled during active disease.

J is TRBJ2-5 and V is TRBV29-1; D is possibly TRBD1 (6 bases). The CDR3 runs to 12 residues. V was cut by 4 bases and J by 7 bases, with 13 bases left in between. The germline V gene encodes CDR1 SQVTM and CDR2 ANQGSEA. CDR3 in amino acids: CSVGGTFATQYF. The CDR3 DNA is TGCAGCGTTGGGGGGACATTTGCGACCCAGTACTTC.

The rearrangement links TRBV24-1 to TRBJ2-3; 10 bases are shared with TRBD2. The CDR3 runs to 16 residues. J gave up 4 bases and V 4 bases, and 7 bases lay outside the gene matches. Germline CDR1 reads KGHDR; CDR2 reads SFDVKD. As DNA, the CDR3 is TGTGCCACCAGTGACCCCACCGGGACTAGCGCAGATACGCAGTATTTT. Protein: CATSDPTGTSADTQYF.

The chain recombines TRBV7-2 with TRBJ1-1; no definite D call. V was shortened by 5 bases and J by 6 bases, with 19 bases between the two germline ends. CDR3 size: 15 residues. Germline lookup yields CDR1 SGHTA and CDR2 FQGNSA. The CDR3 DNA reads TGTGCCAGCAGCACCCAAGTGTTAGAGACTTCTGAAGCTTTCTTT. Residues: CASSTQVLETSEAFF. Supplemented by reference TRBV7-2 and TRBJ1-1, the full variable domain reads GAGVSQSPSNKVTEKGKDVELRCDPISGHTALYWYRQSLGQGLEFLIYFQGNSAPDKSGLPSDRFSAERTGGSVSTLTIQRTQQEDSAVYLCASSTQVLETSEAFFGQGTRLTVV.

This clone was counted once. The chain couples TRBV18 to TRBJ2-3, with D uncertain. Germline loops: CDR1 KGHSH, CDR2 LQKENI. Trimming removed 5 bases at V and 0 bases at J, with 9 bases between. The CDR3 contains 14 residues. CDR3 in DNA: TGTGCCAGCTCAGTTTCCCTGAGCACAGATACGCAGTATTTT. Its protein is CASSVSLSTDTQYF.

Here the CDR3 DNA reads TGTGCCAGCCCTCGAGGACAGTCTGAATCCTATGGCTACACCTTC. Amino acids: CASPRGQSESYGYTF. The chain combines TRBV2 with TRBJ1-2, with D perhaps matching TRBD1 (6 bases). The CDR3 totals 15 residues. The V gene lost 8 bases and the J gene lost 4 bases, with 20 bases spanning the gap. Germline CDR1 SNHLY, CDR2 FYNNEI.

The sample holds a few counts of this clone. The V and J genes are TRBV29-1 and TRBJ2-7; 8 bases map to TRBD2. The germline V gene encodes CDR1 SQVTM and CDR2 ANQGSEA. The CDR3 spans 12 residues. V was pared by 5 bases and J by 5 bases, with 5 bases of the junction left unmatched. The CDR3 protein is CSVLAGRNEQYF. The DNA of the CDR3 is TGCAGCGTTTTAGCGGGGAGGAACGAGCAGTACTTC.

In DNA form, the CDR3 reads TGTGCCATCAGAGGGTCCCAAAGCGGGACGGGATACAATGAGCAGTTCTTC. Translated, it gives CAIRGSQSGTGYNEQFF. This chain links TRBV10-3 with TRBJ2-1; 7 bases line up with TRBD2. CDR3 size: 17 residues. After removal of 6 bases from V and 4 bases from J, the junction contained 15 bases not matched to a gene. The germline V gene encodes CDR1 ENHRY and CDR2 SYGVKD.

The CDR3 sequence is CSCPTRVAQYF. The CDR3 DNA sequence: TGCAGTTGTCCCACCAGGGTGGCCCAGTACTTC. The chain uses TRBV20-1 and TRBJ2-5, with D perhaps matching TRBD1 (5 bases). CDR3 length: 11 amino acids. Germline CDR1 reads DFQATT; CDR2 reads SNEGSKA (reference sequence). Trimming removed 8 bases at V and 9 bases at J, with 16 bases between.

In its sample, this clone was seen once. V is TRBV5-1 and J is TRBJ2-1; maybe TRBD2 (5 bases). This CDR3 has 11 residues. Trimming shortened V by 0 bases and J by 12 bases, and 7 bases separated the two germline ends. Germline CDR1 reads SGHRS; CDR2 reads YFSETQ. The CDR3 bases are TGCGCCAGCAGCTTGGAAGGAGGGCAGTTCTTC. Its translation is CASSLEGGQFF. Supplemented by reference TRBV5-1 and TRBJ2-1, the full variable domain reads KAGVTQTPRYLIKTRGQQVTLSCSPISGHRSVSWYQQTPGQGLQFLFEYFSETQRNKGNFPGRFSGRQFSNSRSEMNVSTLELGDSALYLCASSLEGGQFFGPGTRLTVL.

The chain couples TRBV7-9 to TRBJ1-1; 8 bases match TRBD1. V was clipped by 4 bases and J by 5 bases; unmatched bases: 6. This CDR3 is built from 14 residues. Germline lookup yields CDR1 SEHNR and CDR2 FQNEAQ (reference sequence). DNA of the CDR3: TGTGCCAGCAGCTACGGACAGGGTCGGACTGAAGCTTTCTTT. This encodes CASSYGQGRTEAFF.

The chain employs TRBV19 and TRBJ2-3; D not resolved. Germline V gene sequence: CDR1 LNHDA, CDR2 SQIVND (reference sequence). V was shortened by 5 bases and J by 0 bases, with 12 bases between the two germline ends. The CDR3 spans 15 residues. The CDR3 loop is CASSSLLRSTDTQYF. In nucleotides, the CDR3 is TGTGCCAGTAGTTCCCTGCTTCGGAGCACAGATACGCAGTATTTT. The variable domain in full, completed from reference TRBV19 and TRBJ2-3, reads DGGITQSPKYLFRKEGQNVTLSCEQNLNHDAMYWYRQDPGQGLRLIYYSQIVNDFQKGDIAEGYSVSREKKESFPLTVTSAQKNPTAFYLCASSSLLRSTDTQYFGPGTRLTVL.

V is TRBV7-3 and J is TRBJ2-1; perhaps TRBD1 as D (6 bases). V lost 1 base and J lost 2, with 6 bases in between. CDR1 is SGHTA and CDR2 is FQGTGA in the germline V gene. The CDR3 has 14 residues. The CDR3 sequence is CASSLRGPYNEQFF. Written as DNA, the CDR3 is TGTGCCAGCAGCTTAAGGGGGCCCTACAATGAGCAGTTCTTC.

V and J are TRBV3-1 (or the pseudogene TRBV3-2) and TRBJ1-1; 9 nucleotides align to TRBD1. In germline, CDR1 is LGHDT, CDR2 YNNKEL (reference sequence). This CDR3 spans 16 amino acids. Trimming removed 0 bases from V and 4 bases from J; junction bases left unmatched: 6. For the CDR3, the DNA is TGTGCCAGCAGCCAAGATCTGCTGACAGGGGGCACTGAAGCTTTCTTT. It translates to CASSQDLLTGGTEAFF.

V and J are TRBV7-2 and TRBJ1-2, with D possibly being TRBD1 (5 bases). The germline CDR1 and CDR2 sequences are SGHTA and FQGNSA. The CDR3 runs 16 residues. V gave up 2 bases and J gave up 4 bases, with 17 bases separating them. CDR3 sequence reads: CASSLLSAGMGYGYTF. CDR3 sequence (DNA): TGTGCCAGCAGCTTACTTTCCGCAGGGATGGGCTATGGCTACACCTTC.